This TCR beta chain appears in the sequencing data of a study of blood T cell repertoires in COVID-19. Study details: COVID-19 samples from acute and convalescent phases originated in the United States, Italy and Spain. PBMCs, B-cell-depleted T cells, or T cells provided the cDNA or gDNA that made up the material.

In the authors' workflow: Amplification of reference gene primers provided the estimated nucleated cell counts. The data were produced by immunoSEQ multiplex PCR, yet TCRdb's version contains in-frame clones alone and is incomplete. The DNA gave D and trimming, while V, J and clone size come from that table. The table lists roughly 96,000 clones, about 86% of them singletons. V trimming: 1 base; J trimming: 6 bases; junction bases outside the gene matches: 5. The CDR3 is 16 amino acids. Germline V lookup: CDR1 LGHDT, CDR2 YNNKEL (reference sequence). The sequencing sample was made of peripheral blood. The source of this sequence is a man aged 55 to 69 with acute or convalescent COVID-19. V gene TRBV3-1 (or the pseudogene TRBV3-2) combines with J gene TRBJ2-1; 11 nucleotides line up with TRBD2. CDR3 region: CASSQAGTSGSNEQFF. The CDR3 DNA sequence: TGTGCCAGCAGCCAAGCTGGGACTAGCGGTAGCAATGAGCAGTTCTTC.